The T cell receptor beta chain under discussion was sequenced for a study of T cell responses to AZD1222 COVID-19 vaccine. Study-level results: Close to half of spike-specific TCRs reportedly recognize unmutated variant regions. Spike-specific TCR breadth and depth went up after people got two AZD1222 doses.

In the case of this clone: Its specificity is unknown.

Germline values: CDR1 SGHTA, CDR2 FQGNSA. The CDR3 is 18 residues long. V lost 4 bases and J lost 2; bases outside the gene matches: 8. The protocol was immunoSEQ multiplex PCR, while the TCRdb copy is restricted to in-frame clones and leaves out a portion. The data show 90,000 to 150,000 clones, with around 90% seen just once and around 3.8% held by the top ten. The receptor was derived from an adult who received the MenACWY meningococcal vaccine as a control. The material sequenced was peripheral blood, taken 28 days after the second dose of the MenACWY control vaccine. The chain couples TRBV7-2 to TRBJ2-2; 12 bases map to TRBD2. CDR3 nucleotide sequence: TGTGCCAGCAGCTCCTCAGGACTAGCGGGAATCAACACCGGGGAGCTGTTTTTT. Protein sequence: CASSSSGLAGINTGELFF.